The T cell receptor beta chain described here comes from a study of blood T cells in healthy people across ages. Study-level points and caveats: One million T cells yielded diversity estimates that were considered underestimates.

The authors ran a second PCR of 7 to 11 cycles using a sample-barcoded 5' primer and a J-beta primer mix. Any given sample supplied a minimum of 3 million CDR3-containing paired-end reads. TCRdb analysed the 5' RACE reads with MiXCR anew, one entry per CDR3 protein. This sample has around 580,000 distinct CDR3 sequences; roughly 48% occur once, and the top ten carry around 23%. Per germline, CDR1 MNHEY and CDR2 SVGAGI. Trimming at V came to 0 bases and at J to 0 bases, leaving 16 bases not matched to a gene. The CDR3 has 22 amino acids. Only one count was recorded for this clonotype. Its antigen is not known.

Sequenced input: blood. The V and J genes are TRBV6-5 and TRBJ2-1, with 11 positions matching TRBD2. This sequence originates from a man at least 80 years old in good health. DNA for the CDR3: TGTGCCAGCAGTTACTCCAGTTCAGTGACTAGCGGGAATAGCGGCTCCTACAATGAGCAGTTCTTC. Protein: CASSYSSSVTSGNSGSYNEQFF.